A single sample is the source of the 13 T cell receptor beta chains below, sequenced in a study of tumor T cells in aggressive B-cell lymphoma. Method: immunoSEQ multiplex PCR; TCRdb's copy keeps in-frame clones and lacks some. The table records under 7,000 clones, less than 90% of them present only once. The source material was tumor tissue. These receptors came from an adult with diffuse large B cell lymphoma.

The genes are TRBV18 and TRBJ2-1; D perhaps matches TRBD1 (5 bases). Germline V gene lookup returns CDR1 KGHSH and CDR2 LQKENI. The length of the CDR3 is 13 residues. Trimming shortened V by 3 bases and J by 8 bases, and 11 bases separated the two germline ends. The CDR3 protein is CASSPRGPDEQFF. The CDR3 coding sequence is TGTGCCAGCTCACCTAGGGGCCCGGATGAGCAGTTCTTC.

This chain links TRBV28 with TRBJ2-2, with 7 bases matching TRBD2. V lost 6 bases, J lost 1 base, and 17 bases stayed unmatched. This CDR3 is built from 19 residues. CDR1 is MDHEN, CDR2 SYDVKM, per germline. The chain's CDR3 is CASSLCFAPLAENTGELFF. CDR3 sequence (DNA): TGTGCCAGCAGCCTCTGCTTTGCCCCGCTAGCGGAGAACACCGGGGAGCTGTTTTTT.

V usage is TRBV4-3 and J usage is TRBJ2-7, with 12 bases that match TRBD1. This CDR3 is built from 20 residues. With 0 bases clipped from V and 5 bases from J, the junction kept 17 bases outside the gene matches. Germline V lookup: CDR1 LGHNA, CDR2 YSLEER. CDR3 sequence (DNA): TGCGCCAGCAGCCAAGATCTTAAGGGGAGACTGGGGACAGGGGGCGACGAGCAGTACTTC. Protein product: CASSQDLKGRLGTGGDEQYF.

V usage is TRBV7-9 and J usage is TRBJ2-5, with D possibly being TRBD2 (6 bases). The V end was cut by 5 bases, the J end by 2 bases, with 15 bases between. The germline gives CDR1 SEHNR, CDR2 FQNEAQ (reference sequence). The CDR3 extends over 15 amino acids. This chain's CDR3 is CASSTDNGGQETQYF. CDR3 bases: TGTGCCAGCAGCACTGACAACGGGGGACAAGAGACCCAGTACTTC.

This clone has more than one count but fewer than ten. CDR3 nucleotide sequence: TGTGCCAGCAGCGAGCACCATCCCTACGAGCAGTACTTC. It encodes CASSEHHPYEQYF. The chain couples TRBV7-6 to TRBJ2-7; D gene unclear. Trimming stripped 5 bases from V and 2 bases from J, with 10 bases between. The CDR3 length is 13 residues. Germline lookup yields CDR1 SGHVS and CDR2 FNYEAQ.

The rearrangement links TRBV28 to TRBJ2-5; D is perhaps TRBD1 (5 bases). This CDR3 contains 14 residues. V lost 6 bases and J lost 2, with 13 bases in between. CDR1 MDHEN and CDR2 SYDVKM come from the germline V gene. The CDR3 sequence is CASSYDQGQETQYF. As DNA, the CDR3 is TGTGCCAGCAGCTACGACCAGGGACAAGAGACCCAGTACTTC.

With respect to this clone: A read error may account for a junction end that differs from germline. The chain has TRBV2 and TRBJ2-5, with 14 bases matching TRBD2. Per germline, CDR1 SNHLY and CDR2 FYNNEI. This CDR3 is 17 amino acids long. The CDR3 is CASITGLAGGAQKTQYF. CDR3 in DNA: TGTGCCAGCATAACTGGACTAGCGGGAGGAGCCCAAAAGACCCAGTACTTC.

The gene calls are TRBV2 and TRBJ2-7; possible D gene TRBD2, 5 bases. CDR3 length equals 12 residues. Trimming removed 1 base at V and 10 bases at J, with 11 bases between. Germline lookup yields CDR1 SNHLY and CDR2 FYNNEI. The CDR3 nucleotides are TGTGCCAGCAGTGAAGGGCGGGCCGAACAGTACTTC. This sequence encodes CASSEGRAEQYF.

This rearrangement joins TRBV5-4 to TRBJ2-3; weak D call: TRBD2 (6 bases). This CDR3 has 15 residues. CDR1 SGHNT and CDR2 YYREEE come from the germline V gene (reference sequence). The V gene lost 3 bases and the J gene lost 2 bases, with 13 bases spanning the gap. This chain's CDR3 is CASSSRDSNTDTQYF. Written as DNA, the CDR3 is TGTGCCAGCAGCTCCCGGGACTCCAACACAGATACGCAGTATTTT.

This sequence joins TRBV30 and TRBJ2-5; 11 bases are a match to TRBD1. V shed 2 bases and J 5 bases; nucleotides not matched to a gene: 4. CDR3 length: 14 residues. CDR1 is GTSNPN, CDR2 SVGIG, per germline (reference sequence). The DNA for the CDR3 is TGTGCCTGGAGTATTGGACAGGGGGCGGAGACCCAGTACTTC. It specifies CAWSIGQGAETQYF.

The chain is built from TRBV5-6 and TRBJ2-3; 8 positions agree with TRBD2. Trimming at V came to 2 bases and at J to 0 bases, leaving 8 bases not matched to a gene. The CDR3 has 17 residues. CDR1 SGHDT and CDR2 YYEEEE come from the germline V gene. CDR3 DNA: TGTGCCAGCAGCTTTATTTTAACGGGAGGGAGCACAGATACGCAGTATTTT. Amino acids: CASSFILTGGSTDTQYF.

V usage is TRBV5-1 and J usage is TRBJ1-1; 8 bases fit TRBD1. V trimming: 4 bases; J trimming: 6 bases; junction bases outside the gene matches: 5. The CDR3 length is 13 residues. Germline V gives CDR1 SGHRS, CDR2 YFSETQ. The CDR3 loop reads CASSPTGDAEAFF. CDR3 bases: TGCGCCAGCAGCCCGACAGGGGACGCTGAAGCTTTCTTT.

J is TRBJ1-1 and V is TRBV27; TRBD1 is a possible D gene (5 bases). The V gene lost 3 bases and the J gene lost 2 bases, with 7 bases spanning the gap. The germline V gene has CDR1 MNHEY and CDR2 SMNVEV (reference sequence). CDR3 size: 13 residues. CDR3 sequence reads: CASSFTGNTEAFF. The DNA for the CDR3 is TGTGCCAGCAGTTTTACAGGAAACACTGAAGCTTTCTTT.